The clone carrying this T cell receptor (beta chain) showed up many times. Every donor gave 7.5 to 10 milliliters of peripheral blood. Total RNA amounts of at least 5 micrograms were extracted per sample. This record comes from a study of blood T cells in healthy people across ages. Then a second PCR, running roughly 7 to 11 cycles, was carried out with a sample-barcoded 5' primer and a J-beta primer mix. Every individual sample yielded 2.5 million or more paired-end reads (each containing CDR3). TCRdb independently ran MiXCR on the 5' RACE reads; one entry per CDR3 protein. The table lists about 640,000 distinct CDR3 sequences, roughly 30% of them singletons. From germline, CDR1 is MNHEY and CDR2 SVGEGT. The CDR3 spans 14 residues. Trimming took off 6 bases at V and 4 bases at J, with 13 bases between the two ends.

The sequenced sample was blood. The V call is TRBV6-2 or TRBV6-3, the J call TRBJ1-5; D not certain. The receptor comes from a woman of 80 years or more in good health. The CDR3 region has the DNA TGTGCCAGCAGCCCGCCCCGGAGGAATCAGCCCCAGCATTTT. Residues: CASSPPRRNQPQHF.